One and the same sample provided the 16 T cell receptor beta chains below, sequenced in a study of T-cell reconstitution after alpha-beta-depleted transplantation in children. This sample's TCRbeta library carried unique molecular identifier barcodes. Each CDR3 protein is one row after TCRdb ran MiXCR on the PCR reads. The table lists about 72,000 distinct CDR3 sequences, roughly 6.6% of them singletons, with 2.5% in the top ten. The material was PBMCs from the stem cell graft donor, obtained from the stem cell graft. The receptors come from a human donor who donated a stem cell graft to a child with acute lymphoblastic leukemia.

The sample holds many counts of this clonotype. The chain carries TRBV9 and TRBJ1-2, with a weak D call TRBD1 (5 bases). The CDR3 is 16 residues long. Between the trimmed V and J ends, which lost 4 bases and 4 bases, there was a span of 20 bases. Germline assignment: CDR1 SGDLS and CDR2 YYNGEE. The CDR3 is CASSPSSGGLAYGYTF. CDR3 DNA: TGTGCCAGCAGCCCCAGTAGTGGGGGACTGGCCTATGGCTACACCTTC.

This clonotype was detected ten times or more. This chain uses TRBV12-3 or TRBV12-4 with TRBJ1-5; a weak D match, TRBD1 (5 bases). This CDR3 has 13 residues. V lost 6 bases, J lost 1 base, and 7 bases lay in between. The CDR3 DNA sequence: TGTGCCAGCAGCCCAGGGAGCAATCAGCCCCAGCATTTT. Translating it yields CASSPGSNQPQHF.

This clonotype showed up many times. CDR3 protein: CAISESGQRSEAFF. Here the CDR3 DNA reads TGTGCCATCAGTGAGTCGGGACAGAGAAGTGAAGCTTTCTTT. The gene calls are TRBV10-3 and TRBJ1-1; 7 bases fit TRBD1. Germline V CDR1 and CDR2: ENHRY, SYGVKD. Trimming cost V 0 bases and J 7 bases; bases outside gene matches: 5. CDR3 size: 14 residues.

This clonotype came up many times. The rearrangement joins TRBV20-1 to TRBJ2-7; tentatively, D is TRBD1 or TRBD2 (5 bases each). This CDR3 region has 14 residues. Between the trimmed V and J ends, which lost 7 bases and 3 bases, there was a span of 19 bases. Germline CDR1 reads DFQATT; CDR2 reads SNEGSKA (reference sequence). The CDR3 DNA sequence: TGCAGTGGAAGGGGCCGGGACCCCGACTACGAGCAGTACTTC. Its translation is CSGRGRDPDYEQYF.

This clonotype has at least ten counts. V and J are TRBV5-1 and TRBJ2-2; 9 bases fit TRBD1. V was clipped by 5 bases and J by 0 bases; unmatched bases: 5. The CDR3 has 16 amino acids. Germline V CDR1 and CDR2: SGHRS, YFSETQ. The CDR3 nucleotides read TGCGCCAGCAGAGGGACAGGGAACGCGAACACCGGGGAGCTGTTTTTT. As protein: CASRGTGNANTGELFF.

This clonotype was found many times. The V call is TRBV3-1, the J call TRBJ1-5; 8 bases are shared with TRBD1. The length of the CDR3 is 13 residues. V shed 1 base and J 16 bases; nucleotides not matched to a gene: 9. The germline gives CDR1 LGHDT, CDR2 YNNKEL (reference sequence). CDR3 DNA: TGTGCCAGCAGCCAAGTATCGGGACAGGACGTCCATTTT. Translating it yields CASSQVSGQDVHF.

This clonotype came up a few times. The CDR3 ends on some other residue instead of the conserved phenylalanine or tryptophan, so this is likely a read error. The chain recombines TRBV7-2 with TRBJ2-7, with 8 bases fitting TRBD2. The CDR3 extends over 15 amino acids. CDR1 is SGHTA, CDR2 FQGNSA, per germline. After removal of 8 bases from V and 2 bases from J, the junction contained 11 bases not matched to a gene. CDR3 protein: CASGLSGGGPYEQYN. CDR3 in DNA: TGTGCCAGCGGCCTCAGCGGGGGAGGCCCCTACGAGCAGTACAAC.

This clonotype was seen only a few times. The chain employs TRBV10-3 and TRBJ2-1; 9 nucleotides align to TRBD2. The CDR3 totals 16 residues. J lost 8 bases, V lost 1 base, and 9 bases had no gene match. CDR1 ENHRY and CDR2 SYGVKD come from the germline V gene. CDR3 in DNA: TGTGCCATCAGTGAGTTAGCGGGGGCCCAGGGCGATGAGCAGTTCTTC. It translates to CAISELAGAQGDEQFF.

This clonotype has at least ten counts. The chain joins TRBV4-2 to TRBJ1-1; D may be TRBD1 (6 bases). Trimming left V 0 bases short and J 6 bases short, with 17 bases between. This CDR3 spans 16 amino acids. CDR1 and CDR2 from the germline V gene are LGHNA and YNFKEQ. DNA of the CDR3: TGTGCCAGCAGCCAAGAGAATCAGGGGTCGGACGCTGAAGCTTTCTTT. Protein product: CASSQENQGSDAEAFF.

The CDR3 sequence: CASSPDRVENEQFF. The CDR3 bases are TGTGCCAGCAGCCCTGACAGGGTAGAGAATGAGCAGTTCTTC. The chain employs TRBV7-9 and TRBJ2-1; 7 nucleotides agree with TRBD1. Germline V CDR1 and CDR2: SEHNR, FQNEAQ (reference sequence). The CDR3 totals 14 residues. Trimming removed 5 bases from V and 7 bases from J; junction bases left unmatched: 8.

There are many counts of this clonotype. The chain combines TRBV7-2 with TRBJ2-7, with TRBD1 matching over 11 bases. CDR1 is SGHTA, CDR2 FQGNSA, per germline. V dropped 4 bases and J dropped 4; count of bases not matched to a gene: 12. This CDR3 has 17 amino acids. The CDR3 loop reads CASSSARTGGLGYEQYF. DNA of the CDR3: TGTGCCAGCAGCTCTGCGCGGACAGGGGGCTTGGGTTACGAGCAGTACTTC. Together with reference TRBV7-2 and TRBJ2-7, the CDR3 gives the full variable domain: GAGVSQSPSNKVTEKGKDVELRCDPISGHTALYWYRQSLGQGLEFLIYFQGNSAPDKSGLPSDRFSAERTGGSVSTLTIQRTQQEDSAVYLCASSSARTGGLGYEQYFGPGTRLTVT.

Comments on this clonotype: This is likely a read error, given that the CDR3 carries no conserved phenylalanine or tryptophan at its end. The chain recombines TRBV5-5 with TRBJ2-7; unclear D gene. CDR1 SGHKS and CDR2 YYEKEE come from the germline V gene (reference sequence). Trimming removed 0 bases from V and 4 bases from J, with 5 bases in between. The CDR3 is 12 amino acids. CDR3 DNA sequence: TGTGCCAGCAGCTTGGCAGATTACGAGCAGTACTCC. Translated, it gives CASSLADYEQYS.

This clonotype was recorded many times. J is TRBJ1-2 and V is TRBV12-3 or TRBV12-4; D gene unclear. The CDR3 runs 13 residues. Trimming stripped 6 bases from V and 5 bases from J, with 13 bases between. The CDR3 spells CASSPRTDYGYTF. CDR3 nucleotide sequence: TGTGCCAGCAGCCCGAGGACTGATTATGGCTACACCTTC.

The sample holds many counts of this clonotype. This chain joins TRBV12-3 or TRBV12-4 and TRBJ2-5, with 8 bases fitting TRBD2. With 3 bases clipped from V and 4 bases from J, the junction kept 7 bases outside the gene matches. This CDR3 is built from 15 residues. The CDR3 DNA follows: TGTGCCAGCAGTTTTGGTCTAGCGGGTGGAGAGACCCAGTACTTC. The encoded protein is CASSFGLAGGETQYF.

The chain has TRBV7-9 and TRBJ2-5; a possible D gene is TRBD2 (6 bases). There are 14 residues in the CDR3. Trimming shortened V by 5 bases and J by 2 bases, and 12 bases separated the two germline ends. CDR1 is SEHNR, CDR2 FQNEAQ, per germline (reference sequence). The CDR3 sequence: CASSPRDLQETQYF. CDR3 coding DNA: TGTGCCAGCAGCCCCCGGGACTTACAAGAGACCCAGTACTTC.

This clonotype was found many times. The chain links TRBV18 to TRBJ1-4; 9 nucleotides line up with TRBD1. Unmatched junction bases numbered 6, after V lost 0 bases and J lost 4 bases. Germline CDR1 is KGHSH and CDR2 is LQKENI. This CDR3 is built from 17 residues. The CDR3 region has the DNA TGTGCCAGCTCACCACCGAACAGGGGGCAATTTAATGAAAAACTGTTTTTT. Its protein product is CASSPPNRGQFNEKLFF.